The T cell receptor (beta chain) under discussion was sequenced for a study of T cells in Graves' hyperthyroidism and ophthalmopathy. The study's findings and limits: Appearing also in blood were most of the thyroid clonotypes expanded above 0.001.

Unmatched junction bases numbered 6, after V lost 0 bases and J lost 3 bases. Germline CDR1 and CDR2: MNHNY and SVGAGI (reference sequence). CDR3 length: 16 amino acids. This clonotype was recorded many times. The antigen is undetermined. Template material for amplifying TCR beta CDR3 regions consisted of RNA transcripts. Initially, a first-round RT-PCR of the TCR CDR3 employed the HTBI primer set. TCRdb passed the multiplex PCR reads through MiXCR, listing each CDR3 protein once. The data contain approximately 400,000 distinct CDR3 sequences, about 14% of them singletons. The sequence was obtained from a man aged 50 or older with Graves' ophthalmopathy. Sequenced material: blood. This chain connects TRBV6-6 to TRBJ1-1; the match to TRBD1 covers 8 bases. CDR3 coding DNA: TGTGCCAGCAGTTACTCGCCAGGGGGCCAATACACTGAAGCTTTCTTT. Translated: CASSYSPGGQYTEAFF.